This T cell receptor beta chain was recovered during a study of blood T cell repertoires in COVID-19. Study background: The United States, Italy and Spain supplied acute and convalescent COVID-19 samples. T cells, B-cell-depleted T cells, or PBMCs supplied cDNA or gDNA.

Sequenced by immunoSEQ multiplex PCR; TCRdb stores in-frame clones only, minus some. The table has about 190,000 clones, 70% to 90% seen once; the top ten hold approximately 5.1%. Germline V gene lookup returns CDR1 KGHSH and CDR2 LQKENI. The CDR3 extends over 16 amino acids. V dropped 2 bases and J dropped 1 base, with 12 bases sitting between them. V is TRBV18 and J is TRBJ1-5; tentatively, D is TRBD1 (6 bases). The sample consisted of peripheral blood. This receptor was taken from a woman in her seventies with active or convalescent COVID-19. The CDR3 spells CASSPFKQGSNQPQHF. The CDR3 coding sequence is TGTGCCAGCTCACCATTTAAACAGGGAAGCAATCAGCCCCAGCATTTT.